Listed below are T cell receptor beta chains from one sample, sequenced in a study of spatial heterogeneity in lung cancer. TCRdb re-called the 5' RACE reads with MiXCR, one entry per CDR3 protein. The sample yields approximately 21,000 distinct CDR3 sequences, more than 4.5% seen once. The sequences come from lung tumor tissue, collected at surgery. These receptors were taken from a male donor with early-stage non-small cell lung cancer. Both conserved end residues are part of each CDR3.

v_call cdr3_aa
TRBV5-6 CASSLARGNTIYF
TRBV20-1 CSARGGSSYNSPLHF
TRBV20-1 CSASGDRVSFAQPQHF
TRBV12-3/TRBV12-4 CASSLARLAGASTDTQYF
TRBV7-2 CASSLGTGGSQETQYF
TRBV20-1 CSARTRKTQYF
TRBV4-1 CASSQPDREETQYF
TRBV20-1 CSAPAGERYEQYF
TRBV7-2 CASSLVPGGEETQYF
TRBV20-1 CSARRTALNSPLHF
TRBV18 CASSPDGLSNEKLFF
TRBV6-4 CASSRNPTDTQYF
TRBV11-1 CASGVSGGEVNNEQFF
TRBV7-9 CASRQGGNTDTQYF
TRBV7-2 CASLPGRTNTEAFF